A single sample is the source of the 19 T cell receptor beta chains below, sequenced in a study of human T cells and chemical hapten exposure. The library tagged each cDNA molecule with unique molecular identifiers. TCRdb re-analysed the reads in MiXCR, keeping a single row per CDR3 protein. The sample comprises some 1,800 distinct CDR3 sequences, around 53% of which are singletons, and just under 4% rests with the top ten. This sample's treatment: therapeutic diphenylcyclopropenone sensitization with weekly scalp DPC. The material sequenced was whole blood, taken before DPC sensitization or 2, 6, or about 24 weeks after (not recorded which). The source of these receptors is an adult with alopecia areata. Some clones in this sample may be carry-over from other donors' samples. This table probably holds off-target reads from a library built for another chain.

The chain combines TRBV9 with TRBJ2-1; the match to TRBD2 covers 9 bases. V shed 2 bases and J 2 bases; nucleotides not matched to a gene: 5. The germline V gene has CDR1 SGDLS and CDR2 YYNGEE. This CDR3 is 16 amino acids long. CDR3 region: CASSVSGGVAYNEQFF. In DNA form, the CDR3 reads TGTGCCAGCAGCGTTAGCGGGGGTGTAGCCTACAATGAGCAGTTCTTC.

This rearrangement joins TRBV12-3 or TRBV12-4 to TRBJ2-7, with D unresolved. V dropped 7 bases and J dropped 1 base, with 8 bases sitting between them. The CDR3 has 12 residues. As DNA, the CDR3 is TGTGCCAGCACCGACAATTCCTACGAGCAGTACTTC. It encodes CASTDNSYEQYF.

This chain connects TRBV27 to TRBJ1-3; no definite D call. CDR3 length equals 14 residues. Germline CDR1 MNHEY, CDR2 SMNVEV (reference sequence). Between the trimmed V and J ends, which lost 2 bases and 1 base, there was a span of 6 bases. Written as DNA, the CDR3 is TGTGCCAGCAGTTTAGGCGGTTCTGGAAACACCATATATTTT. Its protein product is CASSLGGSGNTIYF.

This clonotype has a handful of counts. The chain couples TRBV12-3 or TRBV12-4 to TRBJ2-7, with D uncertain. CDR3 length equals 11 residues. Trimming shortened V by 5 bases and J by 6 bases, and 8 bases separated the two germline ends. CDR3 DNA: TGTGCCAGCAGTCCCGGCGGCGAGCAGTACTTC. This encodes CASSPGGEQYF.

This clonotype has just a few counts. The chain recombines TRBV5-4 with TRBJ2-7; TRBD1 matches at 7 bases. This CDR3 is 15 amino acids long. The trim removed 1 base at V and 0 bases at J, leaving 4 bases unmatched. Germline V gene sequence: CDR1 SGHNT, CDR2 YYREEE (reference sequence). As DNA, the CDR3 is TGTGCCAGCAGCTTGTCCGGGACAGCCTCCTACGAGCAGTACTTC. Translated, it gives CASSLSGTASYEQYF.

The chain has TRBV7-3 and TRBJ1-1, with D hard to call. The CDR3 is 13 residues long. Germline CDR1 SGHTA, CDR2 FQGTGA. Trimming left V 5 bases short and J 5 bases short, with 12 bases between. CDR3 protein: CASSEGIGTEAFF. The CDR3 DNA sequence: TGTGCCAGCAGCGAAGGTATCGGGACTGAAGCTTTCTTT.

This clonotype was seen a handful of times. This chain's CDR3 is CASSGGQTTYEQYF. CDR3 nucleotide sequence: TGTGCCAGCAGTGGGGGACAGACCACCTACGAGCAGTACTTC. The chain recombines TRBV27 with TRBJ2-7, with 7 positions matching TRBD1. Germline CDR1 and CDR2: MNHEY and SMNVEV (reference sequence). V lost 5 bases to trimming and J lost 2 bases; unmatched junction nucleotides: 6. CDR3 size: 14 residues.

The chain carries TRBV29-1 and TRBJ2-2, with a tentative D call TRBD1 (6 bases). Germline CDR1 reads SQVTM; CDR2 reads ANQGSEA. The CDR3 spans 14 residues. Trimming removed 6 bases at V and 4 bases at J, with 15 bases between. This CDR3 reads CSVATGPGTGELFF. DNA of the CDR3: TGCAGCGTCGCTACAGGGCCGGGCACCGGGGAGCTGTTTTTT.

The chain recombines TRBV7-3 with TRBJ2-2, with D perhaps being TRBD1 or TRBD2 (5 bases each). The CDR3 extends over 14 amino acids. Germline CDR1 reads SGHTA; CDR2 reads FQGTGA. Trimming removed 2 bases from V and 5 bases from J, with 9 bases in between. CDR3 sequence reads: CASSLRWGTGELFF. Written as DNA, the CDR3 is TGTGCCAGCAGCTTACGATGGGGGACCGGGGAGCTGTTTTTT.

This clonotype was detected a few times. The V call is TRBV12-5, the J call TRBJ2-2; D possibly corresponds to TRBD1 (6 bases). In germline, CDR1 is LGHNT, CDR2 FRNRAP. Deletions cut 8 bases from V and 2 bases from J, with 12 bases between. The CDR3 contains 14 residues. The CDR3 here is CASRAGENTGELFF. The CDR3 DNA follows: TGTGCTAGTAGGGCAGGGGAAAACACCGGGGAGCTGTTTTTT.

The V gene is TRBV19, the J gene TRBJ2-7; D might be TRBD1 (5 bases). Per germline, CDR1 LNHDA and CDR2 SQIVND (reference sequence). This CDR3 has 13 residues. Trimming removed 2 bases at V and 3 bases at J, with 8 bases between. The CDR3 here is CASSIFQGYEQYF. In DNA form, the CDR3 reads TGTGCCAGTAGTATATTCCAGGGCTACGAGCAGTACTTC.

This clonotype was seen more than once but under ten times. The CDR3 loop reads CASSYHREGIQYF. CDR3 DNA sequence: TGTGCCAGCAGTTACCACAGGGAGGGCATTCAGTACTTC. This chain links TRBV6-2 or TRBV6-3 with TRBJ2-4; D may be TRBD2 (7 bases). The CDR3 is 13 residues long. V lost 2 bases, J lost 9 bases, and 11 bases lay in between. Germline CDR1 MNHEY, CDR2 SVGEGT.

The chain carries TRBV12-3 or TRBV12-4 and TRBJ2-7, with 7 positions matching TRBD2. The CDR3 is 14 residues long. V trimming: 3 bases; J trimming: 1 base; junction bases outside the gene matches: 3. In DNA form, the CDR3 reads TGTGCCAGCAGTTTTTGGGGGGGATCCTACGAGCAGTACTTC. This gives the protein CASSFWGGSYEQYF.

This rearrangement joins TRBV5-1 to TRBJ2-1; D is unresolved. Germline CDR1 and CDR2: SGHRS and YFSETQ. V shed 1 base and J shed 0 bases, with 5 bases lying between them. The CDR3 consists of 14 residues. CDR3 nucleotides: TGCGCCAGCAGCTTGATCCCCTCCTACAATGAGCAGTTCTTC. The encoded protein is CASSLIPSYNEQFF.

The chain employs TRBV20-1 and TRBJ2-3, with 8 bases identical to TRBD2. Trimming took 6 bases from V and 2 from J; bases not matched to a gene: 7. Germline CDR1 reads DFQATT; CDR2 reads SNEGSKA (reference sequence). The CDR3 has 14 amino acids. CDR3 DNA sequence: TGCAGTGCCAGTCCAGCGGGGGACACAGATACGCAGTATTTT. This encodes CSASPAGDTDTQYF.

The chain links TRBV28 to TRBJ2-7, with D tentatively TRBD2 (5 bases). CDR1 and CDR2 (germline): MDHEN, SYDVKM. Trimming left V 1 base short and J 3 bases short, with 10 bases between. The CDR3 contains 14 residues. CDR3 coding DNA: TGTGCCAGCAGTTTATCGGGATTCCTCTACGAGCAGTACTTC. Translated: CASSLSGFLYEQYF.

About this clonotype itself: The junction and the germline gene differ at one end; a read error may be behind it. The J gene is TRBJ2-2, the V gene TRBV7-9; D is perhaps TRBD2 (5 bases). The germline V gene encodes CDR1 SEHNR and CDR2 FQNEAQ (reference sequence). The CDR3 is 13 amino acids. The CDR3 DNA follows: TGTGCCAGCAGCTCCATCGGCACCGGGGAGCCGTTTTTT. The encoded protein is CASSSIGTGEPFF.

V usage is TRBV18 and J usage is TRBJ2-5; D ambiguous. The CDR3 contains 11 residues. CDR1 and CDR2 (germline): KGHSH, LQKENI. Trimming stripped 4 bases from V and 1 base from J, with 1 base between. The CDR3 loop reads CASSLQETQYF. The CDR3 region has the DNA TGTGCCAGCTCACTCCAAGAGACCCAGTACTTC.

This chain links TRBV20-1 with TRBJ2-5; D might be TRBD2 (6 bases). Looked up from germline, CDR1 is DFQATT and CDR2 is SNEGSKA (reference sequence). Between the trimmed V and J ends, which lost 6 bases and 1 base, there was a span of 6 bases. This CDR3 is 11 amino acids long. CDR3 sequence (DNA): TGCAGTGCGGGGGGCCAAGAGACCCAGTACTTC. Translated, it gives CSAGGQETQYF.